This TCR beta chain was identified during a study of shared clonotypes between healthy human individuals. Clones were read by immunoSEQ multiplex PCR, and TCRdb kept only the in-frame ones, dropping some. This repertoire shows about 1.5 million clones, about 98% found once; its top ten account for 0.45%. A CD45RA+ naive subset and a CD45RA-negative memory subset were split from CD4+ cells. Overall study results and limits: Across a handful of donors, naive CD4 shared 5% to 6.5%, naive CD8 around 4%, memory CD4 2.3%, memory CD8 over 0.3%. Generation of non-shared clonotypes was less probable than generation of clonotypes shared by all four donors.

On this clone: Antigen unknown.

The CDR3 is made up of 14 amino acids. Germline CDR1 and CDR2: MNHNS and SASEGT. The ends were cut back, 4 bases at V and 5 bases at J, with 14 bases in the middle. The chain carries TRBV6-1 and TRBJ1-1; D unresolved. This clonotype was sampled from a man younger than 45 in good health. Sequencing was carried out using naive CD4+ T cells sorted from blood. Regarding subset: CD45RA+ positively selected. CDR3 residues: CASSGGPTRTEAFF. The CDR3 nucleotides read TGTGCCAGCAGTGGGGGTCCGACCCGGACTGAAGCTTTCTTT.